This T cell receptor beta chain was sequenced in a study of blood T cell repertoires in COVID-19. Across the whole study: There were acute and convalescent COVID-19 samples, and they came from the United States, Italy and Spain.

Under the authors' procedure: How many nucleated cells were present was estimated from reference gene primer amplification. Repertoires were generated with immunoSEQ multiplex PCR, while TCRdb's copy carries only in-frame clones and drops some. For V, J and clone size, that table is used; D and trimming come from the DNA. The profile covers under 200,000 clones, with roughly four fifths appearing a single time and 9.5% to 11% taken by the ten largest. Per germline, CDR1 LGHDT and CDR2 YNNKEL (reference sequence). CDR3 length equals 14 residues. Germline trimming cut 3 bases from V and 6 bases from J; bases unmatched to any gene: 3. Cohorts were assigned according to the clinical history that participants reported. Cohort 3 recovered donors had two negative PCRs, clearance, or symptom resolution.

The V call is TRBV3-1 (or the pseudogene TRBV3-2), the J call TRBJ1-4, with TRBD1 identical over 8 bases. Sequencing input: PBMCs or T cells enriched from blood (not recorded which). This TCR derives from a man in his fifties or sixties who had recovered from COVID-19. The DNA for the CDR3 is TGTGCCAGCAGCCACCAGACAGGGGATGAAAAACTGTTTTTT. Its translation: CASSHQTGDEKLFF.